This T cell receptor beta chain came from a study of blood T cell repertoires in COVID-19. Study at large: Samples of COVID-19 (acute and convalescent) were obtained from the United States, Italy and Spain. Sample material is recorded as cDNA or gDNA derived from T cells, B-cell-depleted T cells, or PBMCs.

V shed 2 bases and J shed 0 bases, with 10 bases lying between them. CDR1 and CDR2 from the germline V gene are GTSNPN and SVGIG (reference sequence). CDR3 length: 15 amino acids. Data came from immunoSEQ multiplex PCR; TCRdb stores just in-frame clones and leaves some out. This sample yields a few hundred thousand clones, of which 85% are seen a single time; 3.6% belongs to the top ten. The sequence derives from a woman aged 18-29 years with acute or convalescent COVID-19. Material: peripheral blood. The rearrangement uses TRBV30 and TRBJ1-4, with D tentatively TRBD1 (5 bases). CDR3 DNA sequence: TGTGCCTGGAGTCAGGGTTCAGCAACTAATGAAAAACTGTTTTTT. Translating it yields CAWSQGSATNEKLFF. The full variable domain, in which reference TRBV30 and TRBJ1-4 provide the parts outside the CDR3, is SQTIHQWPATLVQPVGSPLSLECTVEGTSNPNLYWYRQAAGRGLQLLFYSVGIGQISSEVPQNLSASRPQDRQFILSSKKLLLSDSGFYLCAWSQGSATNEKLFFGSGTQLSVL.